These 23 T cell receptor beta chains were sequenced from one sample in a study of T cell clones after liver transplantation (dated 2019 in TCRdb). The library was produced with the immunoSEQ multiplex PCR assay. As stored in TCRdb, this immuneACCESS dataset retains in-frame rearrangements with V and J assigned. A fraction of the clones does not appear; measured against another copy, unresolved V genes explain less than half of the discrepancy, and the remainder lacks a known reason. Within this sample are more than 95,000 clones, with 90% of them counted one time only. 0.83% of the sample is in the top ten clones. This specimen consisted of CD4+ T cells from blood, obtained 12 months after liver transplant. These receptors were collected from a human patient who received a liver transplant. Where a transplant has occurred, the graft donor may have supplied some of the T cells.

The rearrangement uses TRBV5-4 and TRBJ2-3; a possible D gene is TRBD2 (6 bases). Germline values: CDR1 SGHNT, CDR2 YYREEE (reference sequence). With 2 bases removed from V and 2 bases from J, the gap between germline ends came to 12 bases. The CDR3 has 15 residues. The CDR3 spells CASSFDGGLTDTQYF. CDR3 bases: TGTGCCAGCAGCTTTGATGGAGGGCTCACAGATACGCAGTATTTT. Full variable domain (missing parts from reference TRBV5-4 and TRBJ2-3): ETGVTQSPTHLIKTRGQQVTLRCSSQSGHNTVSWYQQALGQGPQFIFQYYREEENGRGNFPPRFSGLQFPNYSSELNVNALELDDSALYLCASSFDGGLTDTQYFGPGTRLTVL.

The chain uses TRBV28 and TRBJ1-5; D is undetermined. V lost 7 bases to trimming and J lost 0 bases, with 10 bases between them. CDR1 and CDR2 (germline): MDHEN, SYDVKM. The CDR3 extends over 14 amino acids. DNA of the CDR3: TGTGCCAGCAAAGACGGTTATAGCAATCAGCCCCAGCATTTT. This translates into CASKDGYSNQPQHF.

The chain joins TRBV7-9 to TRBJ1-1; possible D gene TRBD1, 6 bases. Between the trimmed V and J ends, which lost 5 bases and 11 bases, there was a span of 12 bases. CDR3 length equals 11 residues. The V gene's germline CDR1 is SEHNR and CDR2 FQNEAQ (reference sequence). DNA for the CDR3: TGTGCCAGCAGCGCAGGGGAGCGGGCTTTCTTT. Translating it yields CASSAGERAFF.

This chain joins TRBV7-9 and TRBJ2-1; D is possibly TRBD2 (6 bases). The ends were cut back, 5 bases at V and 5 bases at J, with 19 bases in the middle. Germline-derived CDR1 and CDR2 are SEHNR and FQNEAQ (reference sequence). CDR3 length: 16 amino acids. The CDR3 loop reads CASSPPGVAENNEQFF. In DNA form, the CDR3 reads TGTGCCAGCAGCCCCCCCGGGGTAGCGGAGAACAATGAGCAGTTCTTC.

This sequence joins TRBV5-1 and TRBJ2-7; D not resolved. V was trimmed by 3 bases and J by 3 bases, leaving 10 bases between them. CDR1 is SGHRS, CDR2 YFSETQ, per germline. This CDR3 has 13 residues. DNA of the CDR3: TGCGCCAGCAGCTCATCGGGTCTCTACGAGCAGTACTTC. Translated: CASSSSGLYEQYF.

CDR3 bases: TGTGCCAGCAGCTTGGAACTAGCCAAAAACATTCAGTACTTC. Translation gives CASSLELAKNIQYF. The V gene is TRBV5-4, the J gene TRBJ2-4; D remains unclear. The germline V gene has CDR1 SGHNT and CDR2 YYREEE (reference sequence). V gave up 0 bases and J gave up 0 bases, with 4 bases separating them. The CDR3 consists of 14 residues.

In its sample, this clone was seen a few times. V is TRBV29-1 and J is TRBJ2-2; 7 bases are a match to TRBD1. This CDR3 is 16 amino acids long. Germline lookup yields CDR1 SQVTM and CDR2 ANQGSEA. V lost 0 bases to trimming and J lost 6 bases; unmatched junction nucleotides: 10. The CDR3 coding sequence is TGCAGCGTTGAAGATTCGGGGAGAGGGGGCCCCGGGGAGCTGTTTTTT. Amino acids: CSVEDSGRGGPGELFF.

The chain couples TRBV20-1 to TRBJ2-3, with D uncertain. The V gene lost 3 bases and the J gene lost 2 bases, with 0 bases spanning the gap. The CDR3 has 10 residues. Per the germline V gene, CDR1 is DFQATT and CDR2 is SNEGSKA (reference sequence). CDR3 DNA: TGCAGTGCTAGCACAGATACGCAGTATTTT. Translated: CSASTDTQYF.

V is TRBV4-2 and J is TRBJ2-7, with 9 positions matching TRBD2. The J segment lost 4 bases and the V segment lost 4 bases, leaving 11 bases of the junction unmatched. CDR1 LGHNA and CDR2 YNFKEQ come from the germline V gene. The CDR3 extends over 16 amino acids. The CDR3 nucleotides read TGTGCCAGCAGCCCTCAATTCGGCGGGAGGGCGTACGAGCAGTACTTC. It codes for CASSPQFGGRAYEQYF.

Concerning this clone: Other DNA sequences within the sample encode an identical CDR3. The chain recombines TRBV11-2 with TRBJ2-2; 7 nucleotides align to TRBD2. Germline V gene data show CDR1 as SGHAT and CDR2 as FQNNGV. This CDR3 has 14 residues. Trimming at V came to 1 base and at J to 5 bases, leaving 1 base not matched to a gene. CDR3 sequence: CASSLARGTGELFF. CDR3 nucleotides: TGTGCCAGCAGCTTAGCGCGGGGGACCGGGGAGCTGTTTTTT. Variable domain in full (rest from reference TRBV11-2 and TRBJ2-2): EAGVAQSPRYKIIEKRQSVAFWCNPISGHATLYWYQQILGQGPKLLIQFQNNGVVDDSQLPKDRFSAERLKGVDSTLKIQPAKLEDSAVYLCASSLARGTGELFFGEGSRLTVL.

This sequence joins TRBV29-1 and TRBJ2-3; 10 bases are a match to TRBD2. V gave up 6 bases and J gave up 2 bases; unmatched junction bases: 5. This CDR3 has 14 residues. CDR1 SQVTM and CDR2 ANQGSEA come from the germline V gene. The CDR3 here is CSVASGSDTDTQYF. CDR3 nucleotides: TGCAGCGTGGCTAGCGGGAGCGACACAGATACGCAGTATTTT.

The CDR3 sequence is CASSSDSGSGNTIYF. CDR3 DNA: TGTGCCAGTAGTTCCGACAGTGGCTCTGGAAACACCATATATTTT. This chain joins TRBV19 and TRBJ1-3, with a tentative D call TRBD1 (5 bases). This CDR3 spans 15 amino acids. Between the trimmed V and J ends, which lost 5 bases and 0 bases, there was a span of 11 bases. From germline, CDR1 is LNHDA and CDR2 SQIVND (reference sequence).

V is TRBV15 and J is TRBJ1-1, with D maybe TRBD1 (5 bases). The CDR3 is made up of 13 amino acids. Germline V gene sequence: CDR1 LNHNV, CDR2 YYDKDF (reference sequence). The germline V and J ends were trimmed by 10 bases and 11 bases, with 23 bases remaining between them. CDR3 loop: CASGTGMMGEAFF. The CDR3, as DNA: TGTGCCAGCGGAACAGGAATGATGGGAGAGGCTTTCTTT. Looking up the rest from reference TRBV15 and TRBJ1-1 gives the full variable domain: DAMVIQNPRYQVTQFGKPVTLSCSQTLNHNVMYWYQQKSSQAPKLLFHYYDKDFNNEADTPDNFQSRRPNTSFCFLDIRSPGLGDTAMYLCASGTGMMGEAFFGQGTRLTVV.

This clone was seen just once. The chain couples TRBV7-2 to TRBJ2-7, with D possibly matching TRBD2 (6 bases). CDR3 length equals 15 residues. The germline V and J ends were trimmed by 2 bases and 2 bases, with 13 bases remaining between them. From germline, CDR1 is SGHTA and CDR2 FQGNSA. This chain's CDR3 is CASSLSGAGTYEQYF. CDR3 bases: TGTGCCAGCAGCTTATCCGGGGCGGGGACCTACGAGCAGTACTTC.

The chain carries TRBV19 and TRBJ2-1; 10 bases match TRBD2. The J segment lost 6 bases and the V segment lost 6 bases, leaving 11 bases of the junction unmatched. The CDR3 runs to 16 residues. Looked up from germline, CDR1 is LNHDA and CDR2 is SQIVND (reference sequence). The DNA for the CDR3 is TGTGCCAGTAGATGGGCGGCTAGCGGGAGTATCAATGAGCAGTTCTTC. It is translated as CASRWAASGSINEQFF.

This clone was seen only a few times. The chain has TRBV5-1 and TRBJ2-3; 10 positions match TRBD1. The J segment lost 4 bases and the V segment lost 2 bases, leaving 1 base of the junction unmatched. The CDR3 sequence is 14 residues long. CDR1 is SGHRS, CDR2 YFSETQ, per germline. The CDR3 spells CASSLGTGADTQYF. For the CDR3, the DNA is TGCGCCAGCAGCTTAGGGACAGGGGCAGATACGCAGTATTTT.

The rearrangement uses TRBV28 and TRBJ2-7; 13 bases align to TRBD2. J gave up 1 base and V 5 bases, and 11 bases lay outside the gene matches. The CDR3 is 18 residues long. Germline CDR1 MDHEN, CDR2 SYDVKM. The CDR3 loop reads CASSPLAGGVRLSYEQYF. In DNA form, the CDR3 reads TGTGCCAGCAGTCCACTAGCGGGAGGGGTACGTCTATCCTACGAGCAGTACTTC.

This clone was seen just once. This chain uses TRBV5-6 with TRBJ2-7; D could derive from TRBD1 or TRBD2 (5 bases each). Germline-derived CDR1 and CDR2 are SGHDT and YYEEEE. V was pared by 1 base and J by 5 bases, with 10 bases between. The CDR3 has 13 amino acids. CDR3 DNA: TGTGCCAGCAGCTTGCGGGGCACCGACGAGCAGTACTTC. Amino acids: CASSLRGTDEQYF.

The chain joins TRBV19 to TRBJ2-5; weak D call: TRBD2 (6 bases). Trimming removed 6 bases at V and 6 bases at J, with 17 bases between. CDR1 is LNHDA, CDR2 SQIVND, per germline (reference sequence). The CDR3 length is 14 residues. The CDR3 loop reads CASRVRLGAKTQYF. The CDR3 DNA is TGTGCCAGTAGAGTACGACTAGGGGCCAAGACCCAGTACTTC.

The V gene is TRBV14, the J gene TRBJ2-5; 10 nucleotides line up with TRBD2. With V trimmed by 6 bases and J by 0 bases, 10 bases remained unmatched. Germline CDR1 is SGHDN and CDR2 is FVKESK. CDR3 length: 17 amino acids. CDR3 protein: CASSNLAGVPYQETQYF. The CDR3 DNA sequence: TGTGCCAGCAGTAATCTAGCGGGGGTCCCGTACCAAGAGACCCAGTACTTC.

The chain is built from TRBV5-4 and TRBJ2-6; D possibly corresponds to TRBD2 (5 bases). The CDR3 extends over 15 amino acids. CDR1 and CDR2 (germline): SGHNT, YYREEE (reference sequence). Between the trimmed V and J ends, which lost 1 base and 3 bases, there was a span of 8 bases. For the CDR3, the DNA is TGTGCCAGCAGCTTGTCCGGGGATGGGGCCAACGTCCTGACTTTC. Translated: CASSLSGDGANVLTF.

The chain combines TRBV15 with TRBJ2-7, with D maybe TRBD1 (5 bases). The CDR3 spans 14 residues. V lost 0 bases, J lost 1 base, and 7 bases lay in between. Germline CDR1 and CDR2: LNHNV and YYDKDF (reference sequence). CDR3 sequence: CATSRERGSYEQYF. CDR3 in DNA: TGTGCCACCAGCAGAGAAAGGGGTTCCTACGAGCAGTACTTC.

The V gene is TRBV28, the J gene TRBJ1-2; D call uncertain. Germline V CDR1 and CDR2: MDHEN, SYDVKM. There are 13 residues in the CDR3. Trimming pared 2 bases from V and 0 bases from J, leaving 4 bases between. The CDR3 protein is CASSLIPNYGYTF. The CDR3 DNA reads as TGTGCCAGCAGTTTAATCCCTAACTATGGCTACACCTTC.